The T cell receptor beta chain described here comes from a study of STAT5B mutations in CD4+ large granular lymphocyte leukemia. TCRdb's copy holds only in-frame clones and misses some; the assay was immunoSEQ multiplex PCR. The table shows 25,000 to 35,000 clones, with approximately 69% occurring only once. The sequencing input was CD4+ T cells from blood buffy coats. This TCR was recovered from a human donor in good health.

In nucleotides, the CDR3 is TGCGCCAGCAGCTACAGGGGGGGGTTCACAGATACGCAGTATTTT. It encodes CASSYRGGFTDTQYF. This chain uses TRBV5-1 with TRBJ2-3, with D perhaps matching TRBD1 (8 bases). Germline assignment: CDR1 SGHRS and CDR2 YFSETQ. With 3 bases removed from V and 2 bases from J, the gap between germline ends came to 13 bases. CDR3 size: 15 residues.